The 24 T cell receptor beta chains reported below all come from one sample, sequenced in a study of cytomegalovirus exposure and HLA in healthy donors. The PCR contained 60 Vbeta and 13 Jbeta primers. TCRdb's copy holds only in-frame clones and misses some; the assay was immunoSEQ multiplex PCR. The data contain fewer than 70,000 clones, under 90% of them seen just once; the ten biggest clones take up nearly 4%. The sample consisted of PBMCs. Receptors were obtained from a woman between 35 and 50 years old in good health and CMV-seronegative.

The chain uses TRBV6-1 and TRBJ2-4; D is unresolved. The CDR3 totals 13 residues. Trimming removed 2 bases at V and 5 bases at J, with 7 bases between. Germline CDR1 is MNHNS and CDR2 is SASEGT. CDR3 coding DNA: TGTGCCAGCAGTGAATCCGTAGAAAACATTCAGTACTTC. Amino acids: CASSESVENIQYF.

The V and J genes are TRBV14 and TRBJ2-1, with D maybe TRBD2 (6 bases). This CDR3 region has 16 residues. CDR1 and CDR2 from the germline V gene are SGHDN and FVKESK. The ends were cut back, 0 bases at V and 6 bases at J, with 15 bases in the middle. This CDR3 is CASSQDPTSTGNEQFF. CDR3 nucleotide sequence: TGTGCCAGCAGCCAAGATCCAACTAGCACGGGCAATGAGCAGTTCTTC.

The DNA of the CDR3 is TGTGCCAGCAGCAGCCCCTGGACTAGCGGGAGAACAGATACGCAGTATTTT. It encodes CASSSPWTSGRTDTQYF. The gene calls are TRBV5-6 and TRBJ2-3, with 13 bases fitting TRBD2. The CDR3 extends over 17 amino acids. Per the germline V gene, CDR1 is SGHDT and CDR2 is YYEEEE. The junction had 8 bases not matched to a gene; V was cut back by 4 bases and J by 3 bases.

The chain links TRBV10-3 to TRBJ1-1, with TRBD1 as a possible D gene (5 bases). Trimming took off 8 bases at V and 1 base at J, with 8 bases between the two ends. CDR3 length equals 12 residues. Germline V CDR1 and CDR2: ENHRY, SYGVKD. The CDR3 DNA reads TGTGCCATCCGGGGGGGGAACACTGAAGCTTTCTTT. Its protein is CAIRGGNTEAFF.

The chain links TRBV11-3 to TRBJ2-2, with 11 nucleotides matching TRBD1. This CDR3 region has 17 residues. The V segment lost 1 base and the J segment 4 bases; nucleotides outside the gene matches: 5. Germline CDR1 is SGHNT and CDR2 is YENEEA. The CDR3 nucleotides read TGTGCCAGCAGCTTAGGGACAGGGGGCTTCCGCACCGGGGAGCTGTTTTTT. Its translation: CASSLGTGGFRTGELFF.

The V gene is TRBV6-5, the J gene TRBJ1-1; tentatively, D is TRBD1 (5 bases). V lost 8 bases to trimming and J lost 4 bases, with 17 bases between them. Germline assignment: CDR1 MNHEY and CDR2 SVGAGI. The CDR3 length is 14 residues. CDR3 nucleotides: TGTGCCAGCGCCCCCTGGGGGGAGGCCACTGAAGCTTTCTTT. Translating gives CASAPWGEATEAFF.

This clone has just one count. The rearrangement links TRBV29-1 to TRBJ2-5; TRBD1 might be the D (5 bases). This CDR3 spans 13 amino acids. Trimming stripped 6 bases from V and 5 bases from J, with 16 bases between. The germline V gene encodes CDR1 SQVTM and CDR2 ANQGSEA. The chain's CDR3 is CSVLRVGLETQYF. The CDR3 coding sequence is TGCAGCGTCCTCAGGGTAGGGTTGGAGACCCAGTACTTC.

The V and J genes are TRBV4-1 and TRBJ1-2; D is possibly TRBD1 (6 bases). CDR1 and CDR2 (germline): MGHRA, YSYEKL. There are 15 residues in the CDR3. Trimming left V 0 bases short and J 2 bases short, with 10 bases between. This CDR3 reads CASSQEDRGNYGYTF. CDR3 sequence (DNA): TGCGCCAGCAGCCAAGAGGACAGAGGAAACTATGGCTACACCTTC.

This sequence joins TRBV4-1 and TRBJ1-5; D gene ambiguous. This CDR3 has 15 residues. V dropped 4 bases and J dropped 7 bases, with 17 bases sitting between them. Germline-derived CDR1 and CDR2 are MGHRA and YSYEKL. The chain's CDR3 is CASSRRGDSRQPQHF. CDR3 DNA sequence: TGCGCCAGCAGCCGGAGAGGAGATTCACGACAGCCCCAGCATTTT.

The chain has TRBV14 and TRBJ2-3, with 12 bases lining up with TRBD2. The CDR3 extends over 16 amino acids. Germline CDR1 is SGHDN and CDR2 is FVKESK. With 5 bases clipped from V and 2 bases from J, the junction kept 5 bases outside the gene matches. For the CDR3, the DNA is TGTGCCAGCAGCGCCCTAGCGGGAGGGCCCACAGATACGCAGTATTTT. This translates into CASSALAGGPTDTQYF.

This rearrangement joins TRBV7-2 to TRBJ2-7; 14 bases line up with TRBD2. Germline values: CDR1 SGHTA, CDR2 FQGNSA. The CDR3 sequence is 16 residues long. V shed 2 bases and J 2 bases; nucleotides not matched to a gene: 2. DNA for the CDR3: TGTGCCAGCAGCTTAATGGGACTAGCGGGGGCCTACGAGCAGTACTTC. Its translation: CASSLMGLAGAYEQYF. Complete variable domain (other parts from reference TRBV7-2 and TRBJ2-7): GAGVSQSPSNKVTEKGKDVELRCDPISGHTALYWYRQSLGQGLEFLIYFQGNSAPDKSGLPSDRFSAERTGGSVSTLTIQRTQQEDSAVYLCASSLMGLAGAYEQYFGPGTRLTVT.

The CDR3, as DNA: TGTGCCAGCAGCGGACACCAGGGCGGCACTGAAGCTTTCTTT. Its translation is CASSGHQGGTEAFF. V is TRBV6-1 and J is TRBJ1-1, with D possibly matching TRBD1 (5 bases). Germline CDR1 and CDR2: MNHNS and SASEGT. This CDR3 comprises 14 residues. V was trimmed by 6 bases and J by 4 bases, leaving 15 bases between them.

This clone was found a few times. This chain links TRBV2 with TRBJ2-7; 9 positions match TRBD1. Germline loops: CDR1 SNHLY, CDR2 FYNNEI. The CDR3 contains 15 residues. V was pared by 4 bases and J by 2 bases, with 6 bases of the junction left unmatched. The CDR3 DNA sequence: TGTGCCAGCAGTGTCCCCCGGGACAGGGCCTACGAGCAGTACTTC. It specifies CASSVPRDRAYEQYF.

The DNA for the CDR3 is TGTGCCAGCAGCCAAGTAGGAGTCGAGACCCAGTACTTC. Its translation is CASSQVGVETQYF. The chain is built from TRBV14 and TRBJ2-5; D gene unclear. Deletions cut 1 base from V and 5 bases from J, with 8 bases between. This CDR3 has 13 residues. Looked up from germline, CDR1 is SGHDN and CDR2 is FVKESK.

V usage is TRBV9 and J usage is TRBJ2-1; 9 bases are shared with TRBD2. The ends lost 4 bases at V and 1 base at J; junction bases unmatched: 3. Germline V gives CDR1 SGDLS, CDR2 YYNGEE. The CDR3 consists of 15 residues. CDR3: CASSRLADSYNEQFF. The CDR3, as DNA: TGTGCCAGCAGCAGACTAGCGGATTCCTACAATGAGCAGTTCTTC.

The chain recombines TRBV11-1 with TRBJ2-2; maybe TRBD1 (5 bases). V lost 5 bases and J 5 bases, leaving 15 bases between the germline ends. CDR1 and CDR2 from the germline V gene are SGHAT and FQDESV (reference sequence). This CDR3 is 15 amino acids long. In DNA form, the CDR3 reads TGTGCCAGCAGCCCACGTAGGGGTGTTACCGGGGAGCTGTTTTTT. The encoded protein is CASSPRRGVTGELFF.

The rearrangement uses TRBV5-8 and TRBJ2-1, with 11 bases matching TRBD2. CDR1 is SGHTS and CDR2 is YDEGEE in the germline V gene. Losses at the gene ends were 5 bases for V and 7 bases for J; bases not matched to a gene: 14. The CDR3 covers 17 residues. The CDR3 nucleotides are TGTGCCAGCAGTTCCTCCTCAACTAGCGGGGGATTTAATGAGCAGTTCTTC. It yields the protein CASSSSSTSGGFNEQFF.

CDR3 region: CASSEVWFGLNTGELFF. In DNA form, the CDR3 reads TGTGCCAGCAGTGAAGTCTGGTTTGGCTTAAACACCGGGGAGCTGTTTTTT. The chain is built from TRBV6-1 and TRBJ2-2; D is undetermined. Germline V gene data show CDR1 as MNHNS and CDR2 as SASEGT. V lost 1 base to trimming and J lost 2 bases, with 14 bases between them. There are 17 residues in the CDR3.

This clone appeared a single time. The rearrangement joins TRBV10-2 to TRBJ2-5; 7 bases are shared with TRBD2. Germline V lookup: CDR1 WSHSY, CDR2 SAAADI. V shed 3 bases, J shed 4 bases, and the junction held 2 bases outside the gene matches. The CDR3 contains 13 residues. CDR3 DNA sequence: TGCGCCAGCAGTGATGGCGGGAGAGAGACCCAGTACTTC. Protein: CASSDGGRETQYF.

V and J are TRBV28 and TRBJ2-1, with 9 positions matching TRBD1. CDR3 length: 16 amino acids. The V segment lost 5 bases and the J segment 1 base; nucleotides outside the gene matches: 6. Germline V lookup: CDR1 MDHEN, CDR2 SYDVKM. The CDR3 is CASSPPGTGSYNEQFF. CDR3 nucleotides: TGTGCCAGCAGTCCCCCCGGGACAGGGTCCTACAATGAGCAGTTCTTC.

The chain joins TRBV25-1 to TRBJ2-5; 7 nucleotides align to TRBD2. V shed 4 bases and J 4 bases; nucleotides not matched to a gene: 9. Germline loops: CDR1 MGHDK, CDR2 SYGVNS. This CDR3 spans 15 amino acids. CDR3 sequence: CASSGTAGAGETQYF. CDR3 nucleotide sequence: TGTGCCAGCAGTGGGACCGCGGGAGCAGGAGAGACCCAGTACTTC.

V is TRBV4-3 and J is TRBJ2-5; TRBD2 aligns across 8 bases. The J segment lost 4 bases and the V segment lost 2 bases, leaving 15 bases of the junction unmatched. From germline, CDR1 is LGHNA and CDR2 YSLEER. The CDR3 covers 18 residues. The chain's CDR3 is CASSQLSSGPLMGETQYF. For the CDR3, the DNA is TGCGCCAGCAGCCAACTGTCTAGCGGGCCCCTGATGGGAGAGACCCAGTACTTC.

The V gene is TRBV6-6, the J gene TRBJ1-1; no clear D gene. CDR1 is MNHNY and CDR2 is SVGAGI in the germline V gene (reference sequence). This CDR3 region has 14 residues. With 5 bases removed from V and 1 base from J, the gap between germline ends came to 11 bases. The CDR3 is CASSGSGPNTEAFF. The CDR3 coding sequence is TGTGCCAGCAGTGGATCAGGCCCGAACACTGAAGCTTTCTTT.

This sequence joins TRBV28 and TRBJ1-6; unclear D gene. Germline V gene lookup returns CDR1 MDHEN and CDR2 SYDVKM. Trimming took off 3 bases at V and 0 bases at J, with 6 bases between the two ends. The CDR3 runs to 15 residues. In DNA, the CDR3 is TGTGCCAGCAGTTTCGAGTACTCCTATAATTCACCCCTCCACTTT. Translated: CASSFEYSYNSPLHF.